This TCR beta chain emerged from a study of T cell responses to AZD1222 COVID-19 vaccine. Study results and caveats: Epitopes outside B.1.351 and B.1.1.7 mutated regions reportedly drew nearly half of spike TCRs. White British people made up most donors, females outnumbered males, and clonal diversity was possibly underestimated. Mapped onto spike, vaccine-associated CD4 TCRs spanned it and were dominant at 160-218 and 743-854. Repertoires in all cases were sampled only once the peak T cell response had passed.

The repertoire was sequenced with immunoSEQ multiplex PCR; TCRdb's copy has only in-frame clones and lacks some. The data contain more than 85,000 clones, more than 75% of them singletons. Regarding this clone: Antigen specificity is unknown.

V lost 4 bases to trimming and J lost 4 bases; unmatched junction nucleotides: 7. CDR1 is SGHNT and CDR2 is YYREEE in the germline V gene (reference sequence). The CDR3 covers 15 residues. This chain connects TRBV5-4 to TRBJ2-1; 8 bases map to TRBD2. The sequenced sample was peripheral blood, obtained on day 0 of AZD1222 vaccination. The receptor comes from an adult in good health. For the CDR3, the DNA is TGTGCCAGCAGCCCCGCCGGGACTAGGTACAATGAGCAGTTCTTC. This codes for CASSPAGTRYNEQFF.